The 10 T cell receptor beta chains listed next were all sequenced from one sample in a study of blood T cell repertoires in COVID-19 (dated by TCRdb to the early 2020s). Receptors were amplified or captured by the immunoSEQ multiplex PCR assay. Entries here come from immuneACCESS through TCRdb and include only in-frame sequences with V and J called. Some clones fail to appear in such tables; in the studies checked, an unresolved V gene covers under half of the shortfall, and the cause of the remainder is unknown. The sample includes fewer than 350,000 clones, with approximately 86% observed a single time. The ten top clones hold around 12% of the sample. Material: peripheral blood. The origin of the receptors is a woman aged 70 to 79 with COVID-19, enrolled during active disease.

The V gene is TRBV19, the J gene TRBJ1-1; 10 nucleotides line up with TRBD1. The length of the CDR3 is 17 residues. Germline V gene data show CDR1 as LNHDA and CDR2 as SQIVND (reference sequence). The V segment lost 10 bases and the J segment 3 bases; nucleotides outside the gene matches: 17. The CDR3 sequence: CATGGDRGRRVDTEAFF. Here the CDR3 DNA reads TGTGCCACCGGTGGTGACAGGGGGCGCCGAGTGGACACTGAAGCTTTCTTT.

The chain recombines TRBV27 with TRBJ2-1; TRBD1 agrees at 10 bases. The V gene end was trimmed by 7 bases and the J gene end by 9 bases; junction bases not matched to a gene: 9. Germline V gives CDR1 MNHEY, CDR2 SMNVEV (reference sequence). The CDR3 has 14 amino acids. CDR3 sequence (DNA): TGTGCCAGCAACTCCGGGACAGGGGTGGGTGAGCAGTTCTTC. It yields the protein CASNSGTGVGEQFF.

The chain recombines TRBV6-5 with TRBJ2-2; 8 bases are a match to TRBD1. The CDR3 length is 15 residues. Trimming removed 5 bases from V and 7 bases from J; junction bases left unmatched: 9. From germline, CDR1 is MNHEY and CDR2 SVGAGI. The CDR3, as DNA: TGTGCCAGCAGTACCCGACAGGGGATGGGCGGGGAGCTGTTTTTT. Protein: CASSTRQGMGGELFF.

This chain joins TRBV19 and TRBJ2-5; D is unresolved. The CDR3 spans 15 residues. The germline V gene encodes CDR1 LNHDA and CDR2 SQIVND (reference sequence). V was shortened by 2 bases and J by 1 base, with 11 bases between the two germline ends. CDR3 sequence: CASSIRQRTQETQYF. The CDR3 nucleotides read TGTGCCAGTAGTATACGCCAGCGAACCCAAGAGACCCAGTACTTC.

This chain joins TRBV27 and TRBJ1-6, with TRBD1 matching over 7 bases. V lost 5 bases and J lost 7; bases outside the gene matches: 11. The CDR3 consists of 16 residues. The germline V gene has CDR1 MNHEY and CDR2 SMNVEV (reference sequence). DNA of the CDR3: TGTGCCAGCAGTCCCCGGGGGACAGTCCCGAATTCACCCCTCCACTTT. Translating gives CASSPRGTVPNSPLHF.

V usage is TRBV6-5 and J usage is TRBJ2-7; 7 bases line up with TRBD1. The CDR3 runs to 14 residues. V gave up 2 bases and J gave up 2 bases; unmatched junction bases: 3. Germline V gene sequence: CDR1 MNHEY, CDR2 SVGAGI. Here the CDR3 reads CASSYDRVTYEQYF. The CDR3, as DNA: TGTGCCAGCAGTTACGACAGGGTCACCTACGAGCAGTACTTC.

Concerning this clone: This likely comes from a read error, as the CDR3 has no conserved phenylalanine or tryptophan at its end. It is unclear where the CDR3 begins or ends on the DNA, so no DNA is shown, and the CDR3 is as TCRdb lists it. This chain links TRBV5-3 with TRBJ1-2; the table's D call, TRBD1, was not checked against the DNA. TRBV5-3 is recorded as an ORF, its role being uncertain. The CDR3 adds up to 11 amino acids, both ends counted. The CDR3 sequence: CARSLERAGGL.

This chain joins TRBV27 and TRBJ2-7, with D tentatively TRBD2 (5 bases). The CDR3 has 11 amino acids. Germline V lookup: CDR1 MNHEY, CDR2 SMNVEV (reference sequence). Trimming took off 9 bases at V and 7 bases at J, with 13 bases between the two ends. The CDR3 reads CASKRAGEQYF. DNA of the CDR3: TGTGCCAGTAAGAGGGCTGGGGAGCAGTACTTC.

The CDR3 bases are TGCGCCAGCAGCCAACCAAGGAGGGGTAACTATGGCTACACCTTC. It encodes CASSQPRRGNYGYTF. This rearrangement joins TRBV4-1 to TRBJ1-2, with D possibly TRBD1 on 5 matching bases. Germline V gives CDR1 MGHRA, CDR2 YSYEKL. Trimming removed 2 bases from V and 1 base from J, with 11 bases in between. This CDR3 is 15 amino acids long.

This rearrangement joins TRBV30 to TRBJ1-5; D is ambiguous. CDR3 size: 15 residues. Per germline, CDR1 GTSNPN and CDR2 SVGIG (reference sequence). V lost 4 bases, J lost 3 bases, and 16 bases lay in between. CDR3 coding DNA: TGTGCCTGGACCCCCGGAGGCCCAGACAATCAGCCCCAGCATTTT. Translation: CAWTPGGPDNQPQHF.